These T cell receptor beta chains were read from a single sample in a study of blood T cell repertoires in COVID-19. Using immunoSEQ multiplex PCR, the repertoire was profiled, and TCRdb retains in-frame clones only, with some absent. This sample has some 100,000 clones, with around 89% found just once. The sequenced sample consisted of peripheral blood. All receptors derive from a human donor with acute or convalescent COVID-19. The donor label of this sample is uncertain. CDR3s include the opening cysteine and the closing phenylalanine or tryptophan. Each record gives: CDR3 protein, CDR3 DNA, V gene, D gene, clone size, J gene. The D gene is left open where the match is weak. Clone size is stated in some rows and not others, as once, few, many or a class when expanded.

CASSILGEGDEKLFF TGTGCCAGTAGTATCCTAGGTGAGGGGGATGAAAAACTGTTTTTT TRBV19 - - TRBJ1-4
CASSIEGSAASKLFF TGTGCCAGTAGTATAGAAGGTAGCGCAGCTTCTAAACTGTTTTTT TRBV19 - - TRBJ1-4
CASSPAGSGTDTQYF TGTGCCAGCAGCCCAGCGGGGAGCGGCACAGATACGCAGTATTTT TRBV27 TRBD2 - TRBJ2-3
CATGQGGGYGNTIYF TGTGCCACCGGACAGGGGGGAGGTTACGGAAACACCATATATTTT TRBV2 TRBD1 few TRBJ1-3
CASSLAVSGAYNEQFF TGTGCCAGCAGCTTGGCCGTGAGCGGGGCCTACAATGAGCAGTTCTTC TRBV5-8 TRBD2 once TRBJ2-1
CARSRGGESTDTQYF TGCGCCCGCAGCCGAGGGGGGGAGAGCACAGATACGCAGTATTTT TRBV5-1 - - TRBJ2-3
CASSPLGRNQANYGYTF TGTGCCAGCTCACCACTAGGCAGGAACCAAGCTAACTATGGCTACACCTTC TRBV18 - few TRBJ1-2
CASSLEGTAAYNEQFF TGTGCCAGCAGCTTAGAGGGGACTGCAGCCTACAATGAGCAGTTCTTC TRBV7-3 - - TRBJ2-1
CASSRRWGDYGYTF TGTGCCAGCAGCCGACGCTGGGGCGACTATGGCTACACCTTC TRBV13 - - TRBJ1-2
CATSRSGTGRYNEQFF TGTGCCACCAGCCGCTCGGGGACGGGGAGGTACAATGAGCAGTTCTTC TRBV24-1 - - TRBJ2-1
CASSLFRGYSNQPQHF TGTGCCAGCAGCTTGTTTAGGGGGTATAGCAATCAGCCCCAGCATTTT TRBV5-6 - - TRBJ1-5
CSGGSRETQYF TGCAGTGGCGGGAGTCGTGAGACCCAGTACTTC TRBV20-1 TRBD2 - TRBJ2-5
CASSLSLRRNTEAFF TGTGCCAGCAGTTTGTCGCTTAGGAGGAACACTGAAGCTTTCTTT TRBV27 - - TRBJ1-1
CAWSERGSSGNTIYF TGTGCCTGGAGTGAAAGGGGGAGCTCTGGAAACACCATATATTTT TRBV30 - few TRBJ1-3
CASSPLDTYYGYTF TGTGCCAGCTCACCCTTGGACACATACTATGGCTACACCTTC TRBV18 - - TRBJ1-2
CASSLQNSPLHF TGTGCCAGCAGTTTGCAGAATTCACCCCTCCACTTT TRBV6-1 - - TRBJ1-6
CASKSSGDNQPQHF TGTGCCAGCAAGAGTTCCGGAGACAATCAGCCCCAGCATTTT TRBV6-5 - - TRBJ1-5
CASSLSTSGRGRGYNEQFF TGTGCCAGCAGTTTATCGACGAGCGGGAGAGGGAGGGGTTACAATGAGCAGTTCTTC TRBV27 TRBD2 - TRBJ2-1
CAISESETNYGYTF TGTGCCATCAGTGAAAGTGAGACTAACTATGGCTACACCTTC TRBV10-3 - once TRBJ1-2
CATNKGSGGYLEQYF TGTGCCACTAATAAGGGCTCGGGAGGTTACCTGGAGCAGTACTTC TRBV2 TRBD2 - TRBJ2-7
CAIRGTEGGYTF TGTGCCATCAGGGGGACAGAGGGAGGCTACACCTTC TRBV10-3 TRBD1 - TRBJ1-2
CASSPNRDSMNTEAFF TGTGCCAGCTCACCAAACCGGGACAGCATGAACACTGAAGCTTTCTTT TRBV18 TRBD1 - TRBJ1-1
CASSLARGRWVTNEQFF TGTGCCAGCAGCTTAGCCCGGGGAAGGTGGGTAACAAATGAGCAGTTCTTC TRBV7-8 - - TRBJ2-1
CASSYSTSGSNEQFF TGTGCCAGCAGTTACTCGACTAGCGGGAGCAATGAGCAGTTCTTC TRBV6-5 TRBD2 once TRBJ2-1
CASSLEGQNTEAFF TGCGCCAGCAGCTTAGAAGGACAGAACACTGAAGCTTTCTTT TRBV5-1 - few TRBJ1-1
CASSPSVGQGKTQYF TGTGCCAGCTCACCCTCAGTGGGACAGGGAAAGACCCAGTACTTC TRBV18 TRBD1 - TRBJ2-5
CATEGQSTDTQYF TGTGCCACCGAGGGACAGAGCACAGATACGCAGTATTTT TRBV24-1 TRBD1 - TRBJ2-3
CASSLERNQPQHF TGTGCCAGCAGCTTAGAGCGAAATCAGCCCCAGCATTTT TRBV7-2 - - TRBJ1-5
CASSGGGRLDEKLFF TGCGCCAGCAGCGGCGGGGGCCGGCTCGATGAAAAACTGTTTTTT TRBV5-1 - - TRBJ1-4
CASSLVRGEAFF TGTGCCAGCAGCTTAGTCCGAGGGGAAGCTTTCTTT TRBV11-2 - - TRBJ1-1
CASSLMEGGYNEQFF TGTGCCAGCAGCTTAATGGAGGGCGGTTACAATGAGCAGTTCTTC TRBV7-2 - - TRBJ2-1
CASSLVGGRGGSYEQYF TGTGCCAGCAGCTTAGTGGGCGGGCGGGGGGGCTCCTACGAGCAGTACTTC TRBV7-2 TRBD2 - TRBJ2-7
CASSQEGVESSSYNEQFF TGCGCCAGCAGCCAAGAGGGAGTGGAGTCCAGCTCCTACAATGAGCAGTTCTTC TRBV4-3 - - TRBJ2-1
CASSGGLAGIYEQYF TGTGCCAGCAGTGGCGGACTAGCGGGAATTTACGAGCAGTACTTC TRBV6-6 TRBD2 - TRBJ2-7
CASSLGTDTQYF TGTGCCAGCAGCCTCGGCACAGATACGCAGTATTTT TRBV7-8 - - TRBJ2-3
CASSPGTDTQYF TGTGCCAGCAGTCCGGGGACAGATACGCAGTATTTT TRBV12-3/TRBV12-4 - - TRBJ2-3
CATSRGGQGQETQYF TGTGCCACCAGCAGAGGGGGACAGGGCCAAGAGACCCAGTACTTC TRBV15 TRBD1 - TRBJ2-5
CASSTLYGYTF TGTGCCAGCAGCACTCTCTATGGCTACACCTTC TRBV6-2/TRBV6-3 - - TRBJ1-2
CASSNWGKNTGGAFLCDGYTF TGTGCCAGCAGCAACTGGGGTAAAAACACAGGGGGCGCCTTTCTTTGTGATGGCTACACCTTC TRBV21-1 - - TRBJ1-2
CASSPPLGSSTDTQYF TGTGCCAGCTCACCACCGTTGGGGAGTAGCACAGATACGCAGTATTTT TRBV18 - - TRBJ2-3
CASSLGFGSDTQYF TGTGCCAGCAGCTTAGGCTTTGGCTCAGATACGCAGTATTTT TRBV7-2 - - TRBJ2-3